The 10 T cell receptor beta chains below all came from one sample that was sequenced in a study of blood T cell repertoires in COVID-19 (dated by TCRdb to about 2020). The library was produced with the immunoSEQ multiplex PCR assay. As stored in TCRdb, this immuneACCESS dataset retains in-frame rearrangements with V and J assigned. A fraction of the clones does not appear; measured against another copy, unresolved V genes explain less than half of the discrepancy, and the remainder lacks a known reason. This sample has over 100,000 clones in its table, and 84% of those were observed once. The ten largest account for approximately 7.9% of the sample. The material sequenced was peripheral blood. Receptor source: a woman older than 75 with active or convalescent COVID-19.

V gene TRBV19 combines with J gene TRBJ2-5; D remains ambiguous. This CDR3 is 14 amino acids long. With 0 bases removed from V and 3 bases from J, the gap between germline ends came to 8 bases. CDR1 and CDR2 from the germline V gene are LNHDA and SQIVND (reference sequence). The CDR3 loop reads CASSIDGRKETQYF. The CDR3 bases are TGTGCCAGTAGTATAGACGGCAGGAAAGAGACCCAGTACTTC.

This rearrangement joins TRBV5-1 to TRBJ2-2, with D possibly being TRBD1 (6 bases). V lost 4 bases and J 4 bases, leaving 14 bases between the germline ends. This CDR3 contains 15 residues. Germline CDR1 reads SGHRS; CDR2 reads YFSETQ. The CDR3 nucleotides are TGCGCCAGCAGCGATCAGGGGTTGACCACCGGGGAGCTGTTTTTT. Protein: CASSDQGLTTGELFF. Drawing the rest from reference TRBV5-1 and TRBJ2-2, the complete variable domain is KAGVTQTPRYLIKTRGQQVTLSCSPISGHRSVSWYQQTPGQGLQFLFEYFSETQRNKGNFPGRFSGRQFSNSRSEMNVSTLELGDSALYLCASSDQGLTTGELFFGEGSRLTVL.

This CDR3 is CASSDRGVLDTQYF. The CDR3 nucleotides read TGTGCCAGCAGTGATAGGGGCGTGTTAGATACGCAGTATTTT. This chain connects TRBV2 to TRBJ2-3; D may be TRBD1 (5 bases). Per germline, CDR1 SNHLY and CDR2 FYNNEI. Trimming stripped 3 bases from V and 5 bases from J, with 12 bases between. The CDR3 extends over 14 amino acids.

The V call is TRBV6-5, the J call TRBJ2-5; TRBD2 aligns across 10 bases. V gave up 6 bases and J gave up 5 bases; unmatched junction bases: 6. In germline, CDR1 is MNHEY, CDR2 SVGAGI. This CDR3 has 14 residues. CDR3 DNA sequence: TGTGCCAGCAGCCGAAGCGGGAGGGCCGAGACCCAGTACTTC. Residues: CASSRSGRAETQYF.

This clone occurred a few times. This chain joins TRBV18 and TRBJ1-5; D perhaps matches TRBD1 (6 bases). Germline V gene data show CDR1 as KGHSH and CDR2 as LQKENI. The CDR3 contains 14 residues. V was shortened by 6 bases and J by 7 bases, with 16 bases between the two germline ends. The DNA of the CDR3 is TGTGCCAGCTCCGAGGGGGAGGGAGGACAGCCCCAGCATTTT. Translated: CASSEGEGGQPQHF.

This clone has just one count. The chain recombines TRBV7-3 with TRBJ2-7; 9 bases fit TRBD1. The CDR3 extends over 14 amino acids. The trim removed 5 bases at V and 4 bases at J, leaving 6 bases unmatched. CDR1 and CDR2 (germline): SGHTA, FQGTGA. The CDR3 region is CASSTGTGLYEQYF. CDR3 in DNA: TGTGCCAGCAGCACCGGGACAGGGTTGTACGAGCAGTACTTC.

A few counts support this clone. J is TRBJ2-3 and V is TRBV24-1, with D unresolved. The CDR3 has 14 amino acids. Trimming pared 4 bases from V and 6 bases from J, leaving 13 bases between. Germline V lookup: CDR1 KGHDR, CDR2 SFDVKD. The CDR3 sequence: CATSDLAQSDTQYF. CDR3 in DNA: TGTGCCACCAGTGACCTCGCCCAGTCGGATACGCAGTATTTT.

This clone was seen a handful of times. The V call is TRBV5-4, the J call TRBJ1-2; perhaps TRBD1 as D (5 bases). The CDR3 length is 15 residues. V lost 1 base to trimming and J lost 4 bases, with 14 bases between them. Germline V gene lookup returns CDR1 SGHNT and CDR2 YYREEE (reference sequence). The CDR3 reads CASSLFSRAAYGYTF. In DNA form, the CDR3 reads TGTGCCAGCAGCTTGTTTTCCAGGGCCGCCTATGGCTACACCTTC.

This rearrangement joins TRBV19 to TRBJ1-2, with TRBD1 matching 9 bases. CDR3 length equals 15 residues. Germline V lookup: CDR1 LNHDA, CDR2 SQIVND (reference sequence). V trimming: 4 bases; J trimming: 3 bases; junction bases outside the gene matches: 6. The CDR3 loop is CASSTNRDRDYGYTF. In DNA, the CDR3 is TGTGCCAGTAGTACCAACCGGGACAGGGACTATGGCTACACCTTC.

The chain carries TRBV4-1 and TRBJ2-5; tentatively, D is TRBD2 (6 bases). The CDR3 is 17 residues long. V lost 1 base, J lost 5 bases, and 20 bases lay in between. Germline V lookup: CDR1 MGHRA, CDR2 YSYEKL. CDR3 nucleotide sequence: TGCGCCAGCAGCCAAGGACTAGGACGGGAGTTCGGTGAGACCCAGTACTTC. Its translation is CASSQGLGREFGETQYF.